Shown below are 25 T cell receptor beta chains from a single sample sequenced in a study of regulatory T cells in long-lasting Graves disease. Libraries of TCR beta came from iRepertoire HTBI primers plus Arm-PCR of CDR3 regions. One entry per CDR3 protein, called by TCRdb with MiXCR from the multiplex PCR reads. The top ten hold around 40% of the sample, which has approximately 690,000 distinct CDR3 sequences, around 30% seen once. Time point reported: persistent/refractory GD, antithyroid drugs over 5 years with positive TRAb. PBMCs provided the RNA from which the TCR library was made. Specimen: peripheral blood mononuclear cells (PBMCs), collected when the disease was refractory, from a patient treated with antithyroid drugs. All receptors come from a female donor with Graves disease.

The chain combines TRBV19 with TRBJ2-7; the match to TRBD2 covers 8 bases. Germline loops: CDR1 LNHDA, CDR2 SQIVND (reference sequence). V lost 2 bases to trimming and J lost 1 base; unmatched junction nucleotides: 4. The CDR3 extends over 15 amino acids. CDR3 nucleotide sequence: TGTGCCAGTAGTATAAGGACTAGCCATTCCTACGAGCAGTACTTC. This translates into CASSIRTSHSYEQYF.

This clonotype was seen more than once but under ten times. This chain joins TRBV12-3 or TRBV12-4 and TRBJ1-5; D is undetermined. The length of the CDR3 is 13 residues. The V end was cut by 7 bases, the J end by 1 base, with 8 bases between. CDR3 sequence: CASTHQSNQPQHF. In DNA, the CDR3 is TGTGCCAGCACCCATCAAAGCAATCAGCCCCAGCATTTT.

Worth noting for this clonotype: At one end the junction does not follow the germline gene, possibly because of a read error. The chain joins TRBV20-1 to TRBJ1-2; D is unclear. CDR3 length: 13 residues. Germline loops: CDR1 DFQATT, CDR2 SNEGSKA (reference sequence). This CDR3 is CSAQEGGDYGCTF. As DNA, the CDR3 is TGCAGTGCTCAGGAGGGAGGAGACTATGGCTGCACCTTC.

This clonotype was picked up a small number of times. The chain recombines TRBV7-2 with TRBJ1-5; 9 bases line up with TRBD1. Germline V lookup: CDR1 SGHTA, CDR2 FQGNSA. Trimming removed 6 bases from V and 4 bases from J; junction bases left unmatched: 7. The CDR3 totals 15 residues. Here the CDR3 reads CASRRTGTGNQPQHF. CDR3 DNA sequence: TGTGCCAGCAGAAGGACCGGGACAGGGAATCAGCCCCAGCATTTT.

The V call is TRBV29-1, the J call TRBJ1-5, with 8 nucleotides matching TRBD1. CDR3 length: 14 residues. Germline V gene sequence: CDR1 SQVTM, CDR2 ANQGSEA. The V gene end was trimmed by 6 bases and the J gene end by 4 bases; junction bases not matched to a gene: 8. The CDR3 here is CSVQTGEANQPQHF. The CDR3 bases are TGCAGCGTGCAGACAGGGGAGGCGAATCAGCCCCAGCATTTT.

The chain has TRBV5-1 and TRBJ2-7, with 10 bases that match TRBD2. The CDR3 consists of 14 residues. J gave up 5 bases and V 4 bases, and 6 bases lay outside the gene matches. The germline gives CDR1 SGHRS, CDR2 YFSETQ. CDR3 region: CASSPGTSVDEQYF. For the CDR3, the DNA is TGCGCCAGCAGCCCCGGGACTAGCGTGGACGAGCAGTACTTC.

This clonotype has only a few counts. The chain carries TRBV7-9 and TRBJ1-1; D might be TRBD1 (6 bases). With 6 bases removed from V and 0 bases from J, the gap between germline ends came to 11 bases. The CDR3 length is 14 residues. The germline V gene encodes CDR1 SEHNR and CDR2 FQNEAQ (reference sequence). The CDR3 DNA follows: TGTGCCAGCAGTTCAGGGGTCATGAACACTGAAGCTTTCTTT. It codes for CASSSGVMNTEAFF. The complete variable domain, with remaining parts taken from reference TRBV7-9 and TRBJ1-1, reads DTGVSQNPRHKITKRGQNVTFRCDPISEHNRLYWYRQTLGQGPEFLTYFQNEAQLEKSRLLSDRFSAERPKGSFSTLEIQRTEQGDSAMYLCASSSGVMNTEAFFGQGTRLTVV.

The chain combines TRBV20-1 with TRBJ1-1; D is perhaps TRBD1 (5 bases). CDR1 is DFQATT, CDR2 SNEGSKA, per germline (reference sequence). The CDR3 extends over 12 amino acids. Trimming left V 5 bases short and J 5 bases short, with 12 bases between. CDR3 region: CSAWAGGTEAFF. The DNA of the CDR3 is TGCAGTGCTTGGGCGGGGGGAACTGAAGCTTTCTTT.

This clonotype was observed a handful of times. V is TRBV9 and J is TRBJ1-5, with a tentative D call TRBD1 (5 bases). Germline CDR1 and CDR2: SGDLS and YYNGEE. CDR3 size: 14 residues. Trimming left V 3 bases short and J 1 base short, with 8 bases between. The CDR3 coding sequence is TGTGCCAGCAGCGGGTGGGACAGCAATCAGCCCCAGCATTTT. It yields the protein CASSGWDSNQPQHF.

This clonotype showed up just once. A much larger clone lies one base from this, so it may be a read error. This rearrangement joins TRBV6-2 or TRBV6-3 to TRBJ1-1; D is perhaps TRBD1 (5 bases). Germline CDR1 is MNHEY and CDR2 is SVGEGT. The CDR3 has 14 residues. V shed 8 bases and J shed 1 base, with 14 bases lying between them. CDR3 amino acids: CASGERGRNTEAFF. DNA of the CDR3: TGTGCCAGCGGTGAAAGGGGCAGGAACACTGAAGCTTTCTTT.

This clonotype was seen many times. The rearrangement uses TRBV2 and TRBJ1-5; 10 bases line up with TRBD1. The CDR3 has 15 amino acids. J lost 6 bases, V lost 6 bases, and 8 bases had no gene match. Germline V gene sequence: CDR1 SNHLY, CDR2 FYNNEI. CDR3 coding DNA: TGTGCCAGCAGAGGGACAGGGGTAGTGGGTCAGCCCCAGCATTTT. Translated: CASRGTGVVGQPQHF. Combining the CDR3 with reference TRBV2 and TRBJ1-5 gives the whole variable domain EPEVTQTPSHQVTQMGQEVILRCVPISNHLYFYWYRQILGQKVEFLVSFYNNEISEKSEIFDDQFSVERPDGSNFTLKIRSTKLEDSAMYFCASRGTGVVGQPQHFGDGTRLSIL.

CDR3 protein: CSAETGVISNQPQHF. The CDR3 DNA sequence: TGCAGTGCTGAAACAGGGGTTATTAGCAATCAGCCCCAGCATTTT. The chain is built from TRBV20-1 and TRBJ1-5; TRBD1 aligns across 7 bases. The CDR3 extends over 15 amino acids. The V and J ends lost 5 bases and 0 bases, in that order; junction bases with no gene match: 7. Germline CDR1 DFQATT, CDR2 SNEGSKA (reference sequence).

V is TRBV28 and J is TRBJ2-7; 7 bases align to TRBD2. V lost 7 bases and J lost 8; bases outside the gene matches: 8. CDR1 is MDHEN and CDR2 is SYDVKM in the germline V gene. The CDR3 has 12 residues. This chain's CDR3 is CASTWDYSKQYF. DNA for the CDR3: TGTGCCAGCACTTGGGACTACTCAAAGCAGTACTTC.

The chain links TRBV6-1 to TRBJ2-7; D possibly corresponds to TRBD1 (6 bases). Trimming left V 2 bases short and J 7 bases short, with 18 bases between. In germline, CDR1 is MNHNS, CDR2 SASEGT. The CDR3 runs 15 residues. The CDR3 loop reads CASSENLQGWREQYF. The CDR3 bases are TGTGCCAGCAGTGAAAACTTACAGGGCTGGAGGGAGCAGTACTTC.

The chain has TRBV20-1 and TRBJ2-7; possibly TRBD1 or TRBD2 for D (6 bases each). Per germline, CDR1 DFQATT and CDR2 SNEGSKA (reference sequence). This CDR3 has 16 residues. Trimming pared 3 bases from V and 4 bases from J, leaving 22 bases between. The CDR3 DNA reads TGCAGTGCTAGGGAGCGTACTCGGGGGCTAAGGTACGAGCAGTACTTC. Protein sequence: CSARERTRGLRYEQYF.

This clonotype turned up a few times. The rearrangement links TRBV19 to TRBJ2-2, with 8 bases matching TRBD1. Germline V gene data show CDR1 as LNHDA and CDR2 as SQIVND (reference sequence). The CDR3 spans 15 residues. V lost 3 bases to trimming and J lost 5 bases; unmatched junction nucleotides: 5. The CDR3 here is CASSMQGARTGELFF. CDR3 DNA sequence: TGTGCCAGTAGTATGCAGGGGGCGCGGACCGGGGAGCTGTTTTTT.

This clonotype was seen only a few times. This chain uses TRBV20-1 with TRBJ1-2; D is unclear. CDR1 is DFQATT and CDR2 is SNEGSKA in the germline V gene (reference sequence). Deletions cut 4 bases from V and 8 bases from J, with 17 bases between. There are 13 residues in the CDR3. CDR3 protein: CSATMGLEWGYTF. CDR3 DNA sequence: TGCAGTGCTACTATGGGTCTCGAGTGGGGCTACACCTTC.

This clonotype appeared a few times. The rearrangement uses TRBV12-3 or TRBV12-4 and TRBJ1-5; 10 positions match TRBD1. V was pared by 5 bases and J by 7 bases, with 8 bases of the junction left unmatched. The CDR3 is 15 residues long. The DNA for the CDR3 is TGTGCCAGCAGTGGGGACAGGGGTGCGGGCCAGCCCCAGCATTTT. Its translation: CASSGDRGAGQPQHF.

This clonotype was observed a few times. The CDR3 protein is CAWRGTANTGELFF. CDR3 coding DNA: TGTGCCTGGAGAGGGACAGCGAACACCGGGGAGCTGTTTTTT. The chain uses TRBV30 and TRBJ2-2; TRBD1 agrees at 7 bases. The J segment lost 0 bases and the V segment lost 3 bases, leaving 1 base of the junction unmatched. This CDR3 comprises 14 residues. CDR1 and CDR2 from the germline V gene are GTSNPN and SVGIG (reference sequence).

V is TRBV7-6 and J is TRBJ2-3, with D unclear. This CDR3 contains 13 residues. V lost 5 bases and J 7 bases, leaving 13 bases between the germline ends. Germline values: CDR1 SGHVS, CDR2 FNYEAQ. The CDR3 coding sequence is TGTGCCAGCAGCAAGGGCGCGCCTAATACGCAGTATTTT. Translating it yields CASSKGAPNTQYF. Based on the CDR3 plus reference TRBV7-6 and TRBJ2-3, the full variable domain is GAGVSQSPRYKVTKRGQDVALRCDPISGHVSLYWYRQALGQGPEFLTYFNYEAQQDKSGLPNDRFSAERPEGSISTLTIQRTEQRDSAMYRCASSKGAPNTQYFGPGTRLTVL.

This clonotype was seen many times. V is TRBV6-1 and J is TRBJ1-4, with a tentative D call TRBD1 (5 bases). V lost 6 bases, J lost 8 bases, and 16 bases lay in between. CDR3 length equals 14 residues. Per germline, CDR1 MNHNS and CDR2 SASEGT. CDR3 DNA: TGTGCCAGCAGCCGAGGGCAGGGTTACGAAAAACTGTTTTTT. Amino acid sequence: CASSRGQGYEKLFF.

The chain combines TRBV20-1 with TRBJ2-1; TRBD2 agrees at 10 bases. Germline loops: CDR1 DFQATT, CDR2 SNEGSKA (reference sequence). V lost 7 bases to trimming and J lost 9 bases; unmatched junction nucleotides: 12. The CDR3 consists of 14 residues. The CDR3 DNA follows: TGCAGTGTGATAGGGATGGTAGCGGGGGGTGAGCAGTTCTTC. It specifies CSVIGMVAGGEQFF.

DNA of the CDR3: TGCGCCAGCGGGGAGGGAAGGTTCGGTCAGCCCCAGCATTTT. Translating gives CASGEGRFGQPQHF. The chain joins TRBV10-2 to TRBJ1-5; D is undetermined. The ends were cut back, 8 bases at V and 6 bases at J, with 17 bases in the middle. Germline loops: CDR1 WSHSY, CDR2 SAAADI. The CDR3 covers 14 residues.

This clonotype was recorded many times. The chain has TRBV28 and TRBJ2-7; 14 nucleotides agree with TRBD2. The CDR3 is 18 amino acids. CDR1 MDHEN and CDR2 SYDVKM come from the germline V gene. J lost 9 bases, V lost 2 bases, and 15 bases had no gene match. This chain's CDR3 is CASSLGSAPGLAGVGQYF. In DNA, the CDR3 is TGTGCCAGCAGTTTAGGGTCGGCCCCGGGACTAGCGGGAGTAGGGCAGTACTTC.

This clonotype has just a few counts. The chain joins TRBV20-1 to TRBJ2-5; 13 bases line up with TRBD2. The germline V gene encodes CDR1 DFQATT and CDR2 SNEGSKA (reference sequence). The V and J ends lost 6 bases and 0 bases, in that order; junction bases with no gene match: 4. The CDR3 covers 15 residues. CDR3 sequence (DNA): TGCAGTGCCGGACTAGCGGGAGCCTACCAAGAGACCCAGTACTTC. This gives the protein CSAGLAGAYQETQYF.